The source of this TCR beta chain is a study of blood T cell repertoires in COVID-19. Across the study: PBMCs, B-cell-depleted T cells, or T cells provided the cDNA or gDNA that made up the material.

Sequenced by immunoSEQ multiplex PCR; TCRdb stores in-frame clones only, minus some. The sample lists more than 150,000 clones, approximately 78% occurring once. The V gene lost 10 bases and the J gene lost 2 bases, with 15 bases spanning the gap. CDR1 is LNHDA, CDR2 SQIVND, per germline (reference sequence). The CDR3 covers 13 residues. The origin of this receptor is a woman over 75 with active or convalescent COVID-19. The chain couples TRBV19 to TRBJ2-7; D remains unclear. The sequenced material came from peripheral blood. In DNA form, the CDR3 reads TGTGCCACCTCTCTTAGACAAACCTACGAGCAGTACTTC. Translation gives CATSLRQTYEQYF. The full variable domain, completed using reference TRBV19 and TRBJ2-7, is DGGITQSPKYLFRKEGQNVTLSCEQNLNHDAMYWYRQDPGQGLRLIYYSQIVNDFQKGDIAEGYSVSREKKESFPLTVTSAQKNPTAFYLCATSLRQTYEQYFGPGTRLTVT.